The sequence of this T cell receptor beta chain was determined in a study of cytomegalovirus exposure and HLA in healthy donors. Study-wide findings and caveats: Many donors shared some public TCRs, even though most TCR sequences were rare.

Trimming took 6 bases from V and 5 from J, leaving 13 bases between them. Germline V gene data show CDR1 as KGHSH and CDR2 as LQKENI. The CDR3 contains 13 residues. The PCR employed 60 Vbeta primers together with 13 Jbeta primers. The method was immunoSEQ multiplex PCR; TCRdb's version includes in-frame clones alone and lacks a portion of them. The data contain about 160,000 clones, about four fifths of them singletons. Concerning this clone itself: Its specificity is not known.

The gene calls are TRBV18 and TRBJ1-2; a possible D gene is TRBD1 (6 bases). The TCR originated in a girl aged 5-17 years in good health and CMV-seropositive. The sample consisted of PBMCs. CDR3 nucleotides: TGTGCCAGCTCTCCTGAGGGGGAATATGGCTACACCTTC. Translation: CASSPEGEYGYTF. The full variable domain, its missing parts supplied by reference TRBV18 and TRBJ1-2, is NAGVMQNPRHLVRRRGQEARLRCSPMKGHSHVYWYRQLPEEGLKFMVYLQKENIIDESGMPKERFSAEFPKEGPSILRIQQVVRGDSAAYFCASSPEGEYGYTFGSGTRLTVV.